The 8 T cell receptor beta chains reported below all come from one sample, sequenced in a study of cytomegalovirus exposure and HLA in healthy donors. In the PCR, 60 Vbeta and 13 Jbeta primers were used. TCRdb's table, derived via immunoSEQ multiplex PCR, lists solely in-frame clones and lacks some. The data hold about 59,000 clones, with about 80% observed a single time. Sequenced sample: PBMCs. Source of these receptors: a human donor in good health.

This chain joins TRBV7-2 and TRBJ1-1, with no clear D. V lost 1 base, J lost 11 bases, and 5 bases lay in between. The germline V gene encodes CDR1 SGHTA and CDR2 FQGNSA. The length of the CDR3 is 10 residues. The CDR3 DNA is TGTGCCAGCAGCTTAGGAGTTGCTTTCTTT. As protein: CASSLGVAFF.

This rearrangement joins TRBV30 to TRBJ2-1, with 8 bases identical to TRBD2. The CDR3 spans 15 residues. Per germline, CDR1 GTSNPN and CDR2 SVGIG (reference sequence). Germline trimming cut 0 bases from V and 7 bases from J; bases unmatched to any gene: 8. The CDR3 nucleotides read TGTGCCTGGAGTGTACGGGGGGGCGTATTGAATGAGCAGTTCTTC. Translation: CAWSVRGGVLNEQFF.

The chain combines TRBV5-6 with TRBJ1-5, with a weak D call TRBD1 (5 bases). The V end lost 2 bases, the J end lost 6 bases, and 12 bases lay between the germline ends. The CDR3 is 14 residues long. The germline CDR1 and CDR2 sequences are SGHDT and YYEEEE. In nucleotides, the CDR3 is TGTGCCAGCAGCTTCGGGCAGGGAGGTCAGCCCCAGCATTTT. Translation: CASSFGQGGQPQHF.

CDR3 amino acids: CASSKGQNYGYTF. CDR3 in DNA: TGCGCCAGCAGCAAAGGACAAAACTATGGCTACACCTTC. The V and J genes are TRBV4-3 and TRBJ1-2; tentatively, D is TRBD1 (5 bases). Germline CDR1 LGHNA, CDR2 YSLEER. V lost 5 bases, J lost 2 bases, and 9 bases lay in between. This CDR3 has 13 residues.

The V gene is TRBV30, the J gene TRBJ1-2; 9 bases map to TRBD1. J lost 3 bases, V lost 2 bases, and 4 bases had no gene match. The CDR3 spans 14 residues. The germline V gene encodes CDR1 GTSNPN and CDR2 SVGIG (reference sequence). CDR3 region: CAWSPGQGDYGYTF. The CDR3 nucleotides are TGTGCCTGGAGTCCGGGACAGGGAGACTATGGCTACACCTTC. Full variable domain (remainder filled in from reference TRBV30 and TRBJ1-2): SQTIHQWPATLVQPVGSPLSLECTVEGTSNPNLYWYRQAAGRGLQLLFYSVGIGQISSEVPQNLSASRPQDRQFILSSKKLLLSDSGFYLCAWSPGQGDYGYTFGSGTRLTVV.

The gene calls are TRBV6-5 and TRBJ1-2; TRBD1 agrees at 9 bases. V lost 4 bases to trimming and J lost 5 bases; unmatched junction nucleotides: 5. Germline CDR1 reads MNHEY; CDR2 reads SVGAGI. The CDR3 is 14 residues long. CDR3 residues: CASSSPGQGYGYTF. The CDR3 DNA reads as TGTGCCAGCAGTTCACCGGGACAGGGTTATGGCTACACCTTC.

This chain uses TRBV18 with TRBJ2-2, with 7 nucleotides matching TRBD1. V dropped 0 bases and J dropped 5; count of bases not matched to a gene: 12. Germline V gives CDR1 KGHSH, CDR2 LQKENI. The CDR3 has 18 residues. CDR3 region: CASSPPTWQGDQTGELFF. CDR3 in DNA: TGTGCCAGCTCACCACCTACTTGGCAGGGGGACCAAACCGGGGAGCTGTTTTTT.

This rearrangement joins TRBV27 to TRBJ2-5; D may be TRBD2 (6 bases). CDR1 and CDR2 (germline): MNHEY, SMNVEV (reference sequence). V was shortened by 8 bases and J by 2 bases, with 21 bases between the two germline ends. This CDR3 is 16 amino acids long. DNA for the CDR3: TGTGCCAGCGGCATGGGGCGGGGTTTTGGGCAAGAGACCCAGTACTTC. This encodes CASGMGRGFGQETQYF.